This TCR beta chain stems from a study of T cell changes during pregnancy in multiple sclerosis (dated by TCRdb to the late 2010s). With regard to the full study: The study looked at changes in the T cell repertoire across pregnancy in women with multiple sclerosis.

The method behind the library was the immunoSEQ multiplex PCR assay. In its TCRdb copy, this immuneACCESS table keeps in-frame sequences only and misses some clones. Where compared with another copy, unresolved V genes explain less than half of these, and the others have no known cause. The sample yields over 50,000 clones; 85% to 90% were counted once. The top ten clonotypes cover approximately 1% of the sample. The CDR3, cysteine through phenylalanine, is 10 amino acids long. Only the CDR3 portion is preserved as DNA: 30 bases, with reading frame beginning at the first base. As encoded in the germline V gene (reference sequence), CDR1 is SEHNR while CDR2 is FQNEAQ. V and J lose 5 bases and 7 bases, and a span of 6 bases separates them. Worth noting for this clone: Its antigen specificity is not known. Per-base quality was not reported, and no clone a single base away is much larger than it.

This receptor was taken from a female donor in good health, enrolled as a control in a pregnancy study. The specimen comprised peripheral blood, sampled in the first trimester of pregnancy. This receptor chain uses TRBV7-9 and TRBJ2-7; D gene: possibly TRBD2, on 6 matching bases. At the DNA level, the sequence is TGTGCCAGCAGCGGGGGGGAGCAGTACTTC. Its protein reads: CASSGGEQYF.